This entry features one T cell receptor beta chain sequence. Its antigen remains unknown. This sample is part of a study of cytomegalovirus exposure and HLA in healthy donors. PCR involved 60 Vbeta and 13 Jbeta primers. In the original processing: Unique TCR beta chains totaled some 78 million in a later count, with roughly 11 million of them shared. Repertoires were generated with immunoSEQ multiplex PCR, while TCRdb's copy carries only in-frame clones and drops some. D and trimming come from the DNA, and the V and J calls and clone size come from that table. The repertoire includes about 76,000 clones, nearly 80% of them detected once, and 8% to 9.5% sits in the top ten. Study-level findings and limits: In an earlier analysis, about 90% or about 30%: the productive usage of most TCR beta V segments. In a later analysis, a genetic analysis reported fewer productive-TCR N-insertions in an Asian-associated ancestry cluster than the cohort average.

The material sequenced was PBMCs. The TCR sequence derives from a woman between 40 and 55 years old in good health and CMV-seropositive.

In nucleotides, the CDR3 is TGCGCCAGCAGCTTGTGGGCAGGGTCGGACGGAAACACCATATATTTT. Protein: CASSLWAGSDGNTIYF. The chain recombines TRBV5-1 with TRBJ1-3; D may be TRBD1 (5 bases). The CDR3 is 16 residues long. The germline V and J ends were trimmed by 1 base and 4 bases, with 15 bases remaining between them. CDR1 is SGHRS and CDR2 is YFSETQ in the germline V gene.